One sample yielded the 5 T cell receptor beta chains listed below, sequenced in a study of blood T cell repertoires in COVID-19. Assay: immunoSEQ multiplex PCR; the TCRdb copy retains only in-frame clones and omits some. This sample has approximately 140,000 clones, with approximately 91% found just once. Sequenced sample: peripheral blood. The receptors shown here come from a human donor in a cohort sampled during active COVID-19.

The J gene is TRBJ1-6, the V gene TRBV19; D unresolved. V dropped 6 bases and J dropped 9 bases, with 9 bases sitting between them. Germline CDR1 LNHDA, CDR2 SQIVND (reference sequence). This CDR3 spans 12 amino acids. The CDR3 coding sequence is TGTGCCAGTAGCATTAGGAGTTCACCCCTCCACTTT. This codes for CASSIRSSPLHF.

This chain connects TRBV9 to TRBJ2-5; 7 bases are a match to TRBD2. This CDR3 region has 15 residues. Per the germline V gene, CDR1 is SGDLS and CDR2 is YYNGEE. With 4 bases clipped from V and 5 bases from J, the junction kept 11 bases outside the gene matches. The chain's CDR3 is CASSPGDGRGETQYF. As DNA, the CDR3 is TGTGCCAGCAGCCCGGGGGACGGGCGGGGGGAGACCCAGTACTTC.

The rearrangement joins TRBV7-9 to TRBJ2-7; 11 positions match TRBD1. CDR1 and CDR2 (germline): SEHNR, FQNEAQ (reference sequence). CDR3 size: 14 residues. V shed 5 bases, J shed 6 bases, and the junction held 6 bases outside the gene matches. The chain's CDR3 is CASSNEGQGGEQYF. As DNA, the CDR3 is TGTGCCAGCAGCAATGAGGGACAGGGGGGCGAGCAGTACTTC.

V gene TRBV28 combines with J gene TRBJ2-3, with D possibly TRBD2 on 6 matching bases. Germline V gene lookup returns CDR1 MDHEN and CDR2 SYDVKM. The CDR3 extends over 16 amino acids. The V gene lost 2 bases and the J gene lost 0 bases, with 12 bases spanning the gap. In DNA form, the CDR3 reads TGTGCCAGCAGTTTAGGCATAGCGGCTAGCACAGATACGCAGTATTTT. Amino acid sequence: CASSLGIAASTDTQYF.

The chain joins TRBV5-1 to TRBJ2-2; D possibly corresponds to TRBD1 (6 bases). CDR3 length: 16 residues. Germline V CDR1 and CDR2: SGHRS, YFSETQ. The V end lost 5 bases, the J end lost 5 bases, and 19 bases lay between the germline ends. The CDR3 DNA reads as TGCGCCAGCAGTCCGAGGGGGAGAGGAGAAACCGGGGAGCTGTTTTTT. It is translated as CASSPRGRGETGELFF.